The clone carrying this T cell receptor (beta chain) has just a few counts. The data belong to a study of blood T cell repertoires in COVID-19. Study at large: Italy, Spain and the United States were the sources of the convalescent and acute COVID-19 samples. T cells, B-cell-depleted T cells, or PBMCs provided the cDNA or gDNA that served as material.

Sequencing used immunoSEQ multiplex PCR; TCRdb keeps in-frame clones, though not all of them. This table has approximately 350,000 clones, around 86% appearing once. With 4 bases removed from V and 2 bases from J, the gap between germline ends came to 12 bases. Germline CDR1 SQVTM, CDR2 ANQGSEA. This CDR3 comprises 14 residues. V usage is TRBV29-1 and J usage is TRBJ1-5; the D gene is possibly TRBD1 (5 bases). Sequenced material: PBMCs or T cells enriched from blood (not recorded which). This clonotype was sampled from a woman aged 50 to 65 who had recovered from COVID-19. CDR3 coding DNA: TGCAGCGTTGTTATAGGCAGGGGCAATCAGCCCCAGCATTTT. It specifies CSVVIGRGNQPQHF. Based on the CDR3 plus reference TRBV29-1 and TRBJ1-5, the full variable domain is SAVISQKPSRDICQRGTSLTIQCQVDSQVTMMFWYRQQPGQSLTLIATANQGSEATYESGFVIDKFPISRPNLTFSTLTVSNMSPEDSSIYLCSVVIGRGNQPQHFGDGTRLSIL.